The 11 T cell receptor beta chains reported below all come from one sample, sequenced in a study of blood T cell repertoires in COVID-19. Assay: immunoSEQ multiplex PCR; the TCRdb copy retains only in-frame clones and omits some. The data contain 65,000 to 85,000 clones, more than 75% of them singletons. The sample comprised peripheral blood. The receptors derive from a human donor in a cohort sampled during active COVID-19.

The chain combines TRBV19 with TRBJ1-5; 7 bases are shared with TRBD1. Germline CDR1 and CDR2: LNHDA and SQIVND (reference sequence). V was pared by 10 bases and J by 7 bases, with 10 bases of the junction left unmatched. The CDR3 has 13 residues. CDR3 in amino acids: CATADRVLQPQHF. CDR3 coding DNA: TGTGCCACCGCCGACAGGGTACTACAGCCCCAGCATTTT.

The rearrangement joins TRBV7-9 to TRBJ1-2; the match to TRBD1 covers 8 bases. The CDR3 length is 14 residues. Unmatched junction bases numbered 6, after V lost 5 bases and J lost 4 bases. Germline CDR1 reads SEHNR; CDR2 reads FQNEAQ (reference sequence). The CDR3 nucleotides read TGTGCCAGCAGCGTACAGGGGGTCAGCTATGGCTACACCTTC. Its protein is CASSVQGVSYGYTF.

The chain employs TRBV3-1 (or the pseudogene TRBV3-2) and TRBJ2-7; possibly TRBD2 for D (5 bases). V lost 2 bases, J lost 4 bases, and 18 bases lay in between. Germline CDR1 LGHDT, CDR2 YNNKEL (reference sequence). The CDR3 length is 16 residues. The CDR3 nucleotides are TGTGCCAGCAGCCAATTCTTCCGGGGTTTCGCTTACGAGCAGTACTTC. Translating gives CASSQFFRGFAYEQYF.

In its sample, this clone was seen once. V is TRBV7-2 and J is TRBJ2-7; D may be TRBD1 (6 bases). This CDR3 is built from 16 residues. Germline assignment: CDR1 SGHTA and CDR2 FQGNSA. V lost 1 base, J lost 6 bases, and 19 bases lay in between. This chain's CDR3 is CASSLGWGRKRSEQYF. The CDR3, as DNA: TGTGCCAGCAGCTTAGGGTGGGGGCGAAAACGCTCCGAGCAGTACTTC.

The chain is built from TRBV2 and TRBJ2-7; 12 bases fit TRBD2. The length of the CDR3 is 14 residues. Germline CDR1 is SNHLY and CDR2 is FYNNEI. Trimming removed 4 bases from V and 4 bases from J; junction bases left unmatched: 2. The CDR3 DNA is TGTGCCAGCAGTGGCCTAGCGGGGGGGTACGAGCAGTACTTC. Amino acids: CASSGLAGGYEQYF.

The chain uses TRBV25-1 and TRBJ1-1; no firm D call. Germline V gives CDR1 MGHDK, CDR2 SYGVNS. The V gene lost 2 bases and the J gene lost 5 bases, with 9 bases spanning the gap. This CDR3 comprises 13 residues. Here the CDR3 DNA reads TGTGCCAGCAGTGAAGGCGGTAAGACTGAAGCTTTCTTT. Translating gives CASSEGGKTEAFF.

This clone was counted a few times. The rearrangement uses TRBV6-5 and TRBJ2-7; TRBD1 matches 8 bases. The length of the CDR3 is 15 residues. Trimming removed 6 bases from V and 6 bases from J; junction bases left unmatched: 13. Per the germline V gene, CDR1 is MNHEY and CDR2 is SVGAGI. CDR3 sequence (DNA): TGTGCCAGCAGCCTCCGGACAGGGTACAAAGGCGAGCAGTACTTC. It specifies CASSLRTGYKGEQYF.

The CDR3: CASSLAGLAGRLQFF. The DNA for the CDR3 is TGTGCCAGCAGCTTAGCAGGTCTAGCGGGGCGTTTGCAGTTCTTC. This rearrangement joins TRBV7-2 to TRBJ2-1; 9 bases fit TRBD2. Germline CDR1 is SGHTA and CDR2 is FQGNSA. J was trimmed by 12 bases and V by 0 bases; bases with no gene match: 9. The CDR3 runs to 15 residues.

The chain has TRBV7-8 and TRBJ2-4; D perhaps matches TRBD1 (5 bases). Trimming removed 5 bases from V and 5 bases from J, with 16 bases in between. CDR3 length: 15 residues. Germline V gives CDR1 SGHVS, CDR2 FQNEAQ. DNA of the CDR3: TGTGCCAGCAGCCCCTGGGCACAGGTTCAAAACATTCAGTACTTC. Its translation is CASSPWAQVQNIQYF.

CDR3 in DNA: TGTGCCAGCTCACGAGGGGGCGAGGATACGCAGTATTTT. Translation gives CASSRGGEDTQYF. V and J are TRBV18 and TRBJ2-3, with TRBD1 matching over 7 bases. CDR3 length equals 13 residues. V lost 4 bases to trimming and J lost 6 bases; unmatched junction nucleotides: 4. Germline CDR1 and CDR2: KGHSH and LQKENI. Filled out from reference TRBV18 and TRBJ2-3, the complete variable domain reads NAGVMQNPRHLVRRRGQEARLRCSPMKGHSHVYWYRQLPEEGLKFMVYLQKENIIDESGMPKERFSAEFPKEGPSILRIQQVVRGDSAAYFCASSRGGEDTQYFGPGTRLTVL.

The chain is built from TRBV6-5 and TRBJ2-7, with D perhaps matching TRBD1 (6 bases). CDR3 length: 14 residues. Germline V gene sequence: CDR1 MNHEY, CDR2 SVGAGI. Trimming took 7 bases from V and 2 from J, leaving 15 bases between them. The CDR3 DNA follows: TGTGCCAGCATGGGGGCACCGGGTACCTACGAGCAGTACTTC. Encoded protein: CASMGAPGTYEQYF.